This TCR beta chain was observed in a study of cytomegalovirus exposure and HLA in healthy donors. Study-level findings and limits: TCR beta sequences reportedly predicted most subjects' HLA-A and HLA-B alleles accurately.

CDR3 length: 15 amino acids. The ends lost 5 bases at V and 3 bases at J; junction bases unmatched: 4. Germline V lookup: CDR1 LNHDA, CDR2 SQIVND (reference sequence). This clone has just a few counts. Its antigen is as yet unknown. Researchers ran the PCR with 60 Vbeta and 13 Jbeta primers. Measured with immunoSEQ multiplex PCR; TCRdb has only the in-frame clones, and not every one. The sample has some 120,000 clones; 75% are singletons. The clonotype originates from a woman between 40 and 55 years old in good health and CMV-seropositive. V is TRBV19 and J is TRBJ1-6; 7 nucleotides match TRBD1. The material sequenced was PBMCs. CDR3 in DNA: TGTGCCAGTAGTCTCGGGACAGTCTATAATTCACCCCTCCACTTT. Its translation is CASSLGTVYNSPLHF.